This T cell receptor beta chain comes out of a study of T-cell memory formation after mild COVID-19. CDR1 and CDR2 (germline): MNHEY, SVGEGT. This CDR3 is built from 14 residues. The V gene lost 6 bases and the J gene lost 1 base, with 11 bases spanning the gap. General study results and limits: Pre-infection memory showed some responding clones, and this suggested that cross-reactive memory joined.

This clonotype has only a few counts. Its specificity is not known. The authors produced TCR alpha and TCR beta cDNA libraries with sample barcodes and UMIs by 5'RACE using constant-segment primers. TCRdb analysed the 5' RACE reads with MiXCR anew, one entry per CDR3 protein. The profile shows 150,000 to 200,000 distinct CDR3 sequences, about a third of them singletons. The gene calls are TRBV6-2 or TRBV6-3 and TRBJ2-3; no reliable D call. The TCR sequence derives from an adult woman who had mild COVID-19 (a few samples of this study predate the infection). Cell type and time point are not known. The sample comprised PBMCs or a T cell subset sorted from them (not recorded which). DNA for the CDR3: TGTGCCAGCAGAGAACCAGGCGGCACAGATACGCAGTATTTT. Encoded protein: CASREPGGTDTQYF.